The rows below give T cell receptor beta chains drawn from one sample of a study of blood T cell repertoires in COVID-19. Profiling relied on immunoSEQ multiplex PCR, and the TCRdb table lists in-frame clones only, not all of them. Counted here are roughly 75,000 clones, 70% to 90% occurring once; the ten biggest clones make up approximately 5.8%. The specimen was peripheral blood. Source of these receptors: an elderly man with COVID-19, enrolled during active disease. Both conserved end residues are part of each CDR3. The D gene is left open where the match is weak. Clone size is not always given. Where it is, it says once, few, many or a class for expanded clones.

J	D	size	V	DNA	CDR3
TRBJ1-4	.	few	TRBV6-1	TGTGCCAGCAGTGAGGGAGGGTCTGAAAAACTGTTTTTT	CASSEGGSEKLFF
TRBJ1-6	.	.	TRBV5-4	TGTGCCAGCAGCTTGGGCGGGGATAATTCACCCCTCCACTTT	CASSLGGDNSPLHF
TRBJ2-7	.	.	TRBV7-3	TGTGCCAGCAGCTTATCTCGGACAGCCGAGCAGTACTTC	CASSLSRTAEQYF
TRBJ1-2	.	.	TRBV19	TGTGCCAGTAGTATAAATCGGGGGGCGGACAACTATGGCTACACCTTC	CASSINRGADNYGYTF
TRBJ1-4	TRBD1	.	TRBV19	TGTGCCAGTAGCCAGTCCGGGACAGGACCTTTCGCAACTAATGAAAAACTGTTTTTT	CASSQSGTGPFATNEKLFF
TRBJ1-2	.	.	TRBV19	TGTGCCAGTAGTATCACACAGGCGATTAACTATGGCTACACCTTC	CASSITQAINYGYTF
TRBJ2-7	.	.	TRBV18	TGTGCCAGCTCACTCACCCTGGGGGCCTCCTACGAGCAGTACTTC	CASSLTLGASYEQYF
TRBJ1-5	.	.	TRBV28	TGTGCCAGCATGGTCGCGGGCCAGCCCCAGCATTTT	CASMVAGQPQHF
TRBJ2-5	.	.	TRBV3-1/TRBV3-2	TGTGCCAGCAGCCAAGATGTCGGGACCCAGTACTTC	CASSQDVGTQYF
TRBJ2-7	TRBD2	.	TRBV9	TGTGCCAGCGGGAGACTAGCAGGTTCCTACGAGCAGTACTTC	CASGRLAGSYEQYF
TRBJ2-5	.	.	TRBV18	TGTGCCAGCTCACCACCGGGAGGAGAGACCCAGTACTTC	CASSPPGGETQYF
TRBJ1-3	.	.	TRBV3-1/TRBV3-2	TGTGCCAGCAGCCAACACGGGGGGAACGGAAACACCATATATTTT	CASSQHGGNGNTIYF
TRBJ2-1	.	once	TRBV19	TGTGCCAGTAGTATAAAAGGGGACAATGAGCAGTTCTTC	CASSIKGDNEQFF
TRBJ1-5	TRBD1	.	TRBV19	TGTGCCAGTAGTATGGGGACAGGGAGTCAGCCCCAGCATTTT	CASSMGTGSQPQHF
TRBJ1-5	TRBD1	.	TRBV4-1	TGCGCCAGCACTCAAGATCCCGGACAGGGGAACAATCAGCCCCAGCATTTT	CASTQDPGQGNNQPQHF
TRBJ2-3	.	few	TRBV4-3	TGCGCCAGCAGCAGGGGGGGGCGTGGAGATACGCAGTATTTT	CASSRGGRGDTQYF
TRBJ2-7	TRBD2	.	TRBV7-2	TGTGCCAGCAGAGAAGGGACTAGCGGGTTCTACGAGCAGTACTTC	CASREGTSGFYEQYF
TRBJ1-5	TRBD1	.	TRBV23-1	TGCGCCAGCAGTCAATCGGGACTCTGGGACAGTCAGCCCCAGCATTTT	CASSQSGLWDSQPQHF
TRBJ2-3	TRBD1	.	TRBV6-6	TGTGCCAGCAGCCCAGGACAGGGGGATTTTGCAGATACGCAGTATTTT	CASSPGQGDFADTQYF
TRBJ2-7	TRBD1	.	TRBV18	TGTGCCAGCTCACAGGGACAGGGCTACGAGCAGTACTTC	CASSQGQGYEQYF
TRBJ2-7	.	.	TRBV29-1	TGCAGCGGGAACTCAGGGGAACAGCAGTACTTC	CSGNSGEQQYF
TRBJ1-1	.	.	TRBV20-1	TGCAGTGCTAGTTGGGCAATCCGATCAGGAGCTTTCTTT	CSASWAIRSGAFF
TRBJ1-1	.	.	TRBV3-1/TRBV3-2	TGTGCCAGCAGCCAAGTTCAGGGTGAAGCTTTCTTT	CASSQVQGEAFF
TRBJ1-3	.	.	TRBV27	TGTGCCAGCAGTCCGGGGGGAGGTGGAAACACCATATATTTT	CASSPGGGGNTIYF
TRBJ1-1	.	few	TRBV4-2	TGTGCCAGCAGCCACCCAGGGGCGAACACTGAAGCTTTCTTT	CASSHPGANTEAFF
TRBJ1-5	.	.	TRBV10-3	TGTGCCATCAGTGAGTCGGGAGATCAGCCCCAGCATTTT	CAISESGDQPQHF
TRBJ2-1	.	.	TRBV29-1	TGCAGCGCCGGGCGGGGCCCCTCCTACAATGAGCAGTTCTTC	CSAGRGPSYNEQFF
TRBJ2-5	.	.	TRBV7-3	TGTGCCAGCAGCCAAGGAGGTTTGCAAGAGACCCAGTACTTC	CASSQGGLQETQYF
TRBJ1-6	TRBD1	.	TRBV5-1	TGCGCCAGCAGCATCTCCCAGGGGGGCTTTAATTCACCCCTCCACTTT	CASSISQGGFNSPLHF
TRBJ2-1	TRBD2	.	TRBV18	TGTGCCAGCTCACCCGGCTCTAGCGGGGGGGCCAGGAACAATGAGCAGTTCTTC	CASSPGSSGGARNNEQFF
TRBJ1-1	.	once	TRBV29-1	TGCAGCGTGGGTCGACGGAGGGCTAACACTGAAGCTTTCTTT	CSVGRRRANTEAFF
TRBJ1-5	.	.	TRBV28	TGTGCCAGCAAGGGAGGAGTCAATCAGCCCCAGCATTTT	CASKGGVNQPQHF
TRBJ2-7	TRBD1	.	TRBV6-5	TGTGCCAGCAGTTACTCGAGCGCAGGGGGTCCCTACGAGCAGTACTTC	CASSYSSAGGPYEQYF